This T cell receptor beta chain emerged from a study of shared clonotypes between healthy human individuals. The study, taken as a whole, reports: Sequencing depth was expected to affect clonotype sharing among donors. Larger richness was generally estimated for naive than memory subsets. Shared across several donors were roughly 4.8% of the naive CD4 clonotypes.

About this clone itself: The antigen remains undetermined.

Nashville, Tennessee was home to all donors, each a Caucasian adult. The V gene lost 7 bases and the J gene lost 13 bases, with 19 bases spanning the gap. Germline V gene data show CDR1 as MNHNY and CDR2 as SVGAGI (reference sequence). CDR3 length equals 13 residues. The method was immunoSEQ multiplex PCR; TCRdb's version includes in-frame clones alone and lacks a portion of them. The profile covers roughly 2 million clones, with 95% appearing a single time and under 0.15% taken by the ten largest. The rearrangement links TRBV6-6 to TRBJ2-2; no definite D call. Sequenced sample: naive CD4+ T cells sorted from blood. Subset of the sample: CD45RA+ positively selected. This TCR derives from a man aged 18 to 35 in good health. The CDR3 protein is CASTIPSAAMLFF. The CDR3 coding sequence is TGTGCCAGCACCATCCCGTCGGCGGCGATGCTGTTTTTT.